The TCR beta chain described here comes from a study of human T cells and chemical hapten exposure. Overall study: The upper back received 0.01% DPC by patch testing, with results read at 6 days.

As for time point: pre-sensitization, week 0. The treatment is: therapeutic diphenylcyclopropenone sensitization with weekly scalp DPC. Investigators collected blood before applying each patch test. Germline-derived CDR1 and CDR2 are MDHEN and SYDVKM. This CDR3 is 16 amino acids long. V gave up 7 bases and J gave up 2 bases; unmatched junction bases: 10. Study processing details: Samples held a median of approximately 96,000 TCRs, range 23,224–690,600. MiXCR, applied by TCRdb to the RACE reads, yields one record per CDR3 protein. For this entry, the V and J calls and clone size follow TCRdb and not the study's own pipeline. The profile shows under 65,000 distinct CDR3 sequences, about 9.4% of them singletons.

The TCR was taken from a woman in her 40s with alopecia areata. Some clones in this sample may be carry-over from other donors' samples. Sequences were derived from whole blood, sampled in connection with sensitization to the hapten diphenylcyclopropenone (DPC). The chain carries TRBV28 and TRBJ1-1, with 10 bases lining up with TRBD1. CDR3 sequence reads: CASTQVGTGVNTEAFF. The CDR3 DNA reads as TGTGCCAGCACCCAAGTCGGGACAGGGGTAAACACTGAAGCTTTCTTT.